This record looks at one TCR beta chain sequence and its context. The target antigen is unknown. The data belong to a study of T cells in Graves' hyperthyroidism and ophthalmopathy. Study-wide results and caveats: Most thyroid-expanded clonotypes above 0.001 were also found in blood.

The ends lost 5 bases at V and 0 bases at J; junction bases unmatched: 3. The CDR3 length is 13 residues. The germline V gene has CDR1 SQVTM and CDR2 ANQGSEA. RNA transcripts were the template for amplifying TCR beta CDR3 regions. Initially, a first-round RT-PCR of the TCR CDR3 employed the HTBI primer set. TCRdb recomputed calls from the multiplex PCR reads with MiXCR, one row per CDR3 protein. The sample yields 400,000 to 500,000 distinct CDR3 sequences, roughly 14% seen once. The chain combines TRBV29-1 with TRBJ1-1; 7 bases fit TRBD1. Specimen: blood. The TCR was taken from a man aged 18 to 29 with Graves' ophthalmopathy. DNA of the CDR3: TGCAGCGTTTCGACAGGGATGAACACTGAAGCTTTCTTT. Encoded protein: CSVSTGMNTEAFF.